These 8 T cell receptor beta chains were all obtained from the same sample, sequenced in a study of cytomegalovirus exposure and HLA in healthy donors (dated by TCRdb to 2017 to 2019). The library relied on the immunoSEQ multiplex PCR assay. For the multiplex PCR, a mixture combining 60 forward primers for TCR Vbeta segments and 13 reverse primers for TCR Jbeta segments was used. The clones in this table, taken by TCRdb from immuneACCESS, are in-frame only. Not every clone is retained; where verified, under half of the shortfall comes from an unresolved V gene, and the cause of the rest is unknown. The sample table records hundreds of thousands of clones; 60% to 80% of these occur just once. About 1.9% of the sample rests with the top ten. The specimen sequenced was PBMCs. These receptors came from a woman in her thirties in good health and CMV-seronegative.

This chain joins TRBV2 and TRBJ2-1, with 7 positions matching TRBD2. The CDR3 has 15 residues. With 6 bases clipped from V and 6 bases from J, the junction kept 11 bases outside the gene matches. Germline CDR1 is SNHLY and CDR2 is FYNNEI. CDR3 DNA sequence: TGTGCCAGCAGGGTGGCAGGACTAGATTTCAATGAGCAGTTCTTC. It yields the protein CASRVAGLDFNEQFF.

The V gene is TRBV6-6, the J gene TRBJ2-5, with 12 bases aligning to TRBD2. CDR3 length: 14 amino acids. The V segment lost 6 bases and the J segment 4 bases; nucleotides outside the gene matches: 3. Per the germline V gene, CDR1 is MNHNY and CDR2 is SVGAGI (reference sequence). The CDR3: CASSQGLAGETQYF. The CDR3 DNA reads as TGTGCCAGCAGCCAGGGACTAGCGGGAGAGACCCAGTACTTC.

Notes on this clone: One end of the junction varies from germline; a read error may be responsible. The genes are TRBV7-9 and TRBJ1-2; D not resolved. The CDR3 spans 13 residues. CDR1 is SEHNR and CDR2 is FQNEAQ in the germline V gene (reference sequence). CDR3 amino acids: CSSSLGQNYGYTF. In DNA, the CDR3 is TGTTCCAGCAGCTTAGGGCAGAACTATGGCTACACCTTC.

This clone showed up just a few times. The chain links TRBV19 to TRBJ1-1; TRBD1 matches at 11 bases. The CDR3 is made up of 16 amino acids. Germline V gene data show CDR1 as LNHDA and CDR2 as SQIVND (reference sequence). Trimming removed 6 bases from V and 6 bases from J; junction bases left unmatched: 12. The CDR3 reads CASSPGTGGPVPEAFF. DNA of the CDR3: TGTGCCAGTAGCCCGGGGACAGGGGGACCCGTACCTGAAGCTTTCTTT.

The rearrangement joins TRBV11-2 to TRBJ1-2; D is ambiguous. Germline CDR1 and CDR2: SGHAT and FQNNGV. V lost 1 base, J lost 4 bases, and 10 bases lay in between. The CDR3 runs 14 residues. The CDR3 here is CASSLALRGYGYTF. As DNA, the CDR3 is TGTGCCAGCAGCTTAGCCCTTCGAGGCTATGGCTACACCTTC.

CDR3 residues: CASSWGGANTEAFF. The CDR3, as DNA: TGTGCCAGCAGCTGGGGGGGGGCGAACACTGAAGCTTTCTTT. The gene calls are TRBV5-4 and TRBJ1-1, with D perhaps matching TRBD1 (6 bases). Germline CDR1 is SGHNT and CDR2 is YYREEE (reference sequence). The CDR3 extends over 14 amino acids. The V end lost 3 bases, the J end lost 1 base, and 10 bases lay between the germline ends.

A word on this clone: A junction boundary mismatches the germline segment, possibly from a read error. The CDR3 region is CASRLAGTGAYEQYF. CDR3 nucleotides: TGTGCCAGCAGGTTAGCCGGGACAGGGGCCTACGAGCAGTACTTC. This sequence joins TRBV7-2 and TRBJ2-7; 10 bases align to TRBD1. The germline CDR1 and CDR2 sequences are SGHTA and FQGNSA. The CDR3 totals 15 residues.

In its sample, this clone was seen a few times. Other DNA sequences within the sample encode an identical CDR3. The chain carries TRBV9 and TRBJ1-1, with D possibly being TRBD1 (5 bases). Germline V CDR1 and CDR2: SGDLS, YYNGEE. The CDR3 has 14 residues. The germline V and J ends were trimmed by 0 bases and 1 base, with 7 bases remaining between them. CDR3 sequence: CASSVGGENTEAFF. For the CDR3, the DNA is TGTGCCAGCAGCGTAGGGGGGGAGAACACTGAAGCTTTCTTT. The complete variable domain, with remaining parts taken from reference TRBV9 and TRBJ1-1, reads DSGVTQTPKHLITATGQRVTLRCSPRSGDLSVYWYQQSLDQGLQFLIQYYNGEERAKGNILERFSAQQFPDLHSELNLSSLELGDSALYFCASSVGGENTEAFFGQGTRLTVV.